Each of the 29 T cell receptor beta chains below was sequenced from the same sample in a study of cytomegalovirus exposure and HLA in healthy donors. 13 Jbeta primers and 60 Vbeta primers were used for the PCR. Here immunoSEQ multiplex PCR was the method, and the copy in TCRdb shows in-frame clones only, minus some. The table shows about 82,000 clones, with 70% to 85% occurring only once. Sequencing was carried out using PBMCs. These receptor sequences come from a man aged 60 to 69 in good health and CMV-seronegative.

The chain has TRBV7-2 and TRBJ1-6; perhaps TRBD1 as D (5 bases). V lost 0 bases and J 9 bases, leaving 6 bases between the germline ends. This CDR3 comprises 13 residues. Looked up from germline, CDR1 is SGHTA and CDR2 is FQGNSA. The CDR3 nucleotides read TGTGCCAGCAGCTTAGCCAGGGTTTCACCCCTCCACTTT. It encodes CASSLARVSPLHF.

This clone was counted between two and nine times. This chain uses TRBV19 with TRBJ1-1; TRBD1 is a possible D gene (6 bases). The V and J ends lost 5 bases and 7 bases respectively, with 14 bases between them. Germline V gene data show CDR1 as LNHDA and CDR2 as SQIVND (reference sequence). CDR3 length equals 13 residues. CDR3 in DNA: TGTGCCAGTAGTTTATACCGGGACATTGAAGCTTTCTTT. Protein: CASSLYRDIEAFF.

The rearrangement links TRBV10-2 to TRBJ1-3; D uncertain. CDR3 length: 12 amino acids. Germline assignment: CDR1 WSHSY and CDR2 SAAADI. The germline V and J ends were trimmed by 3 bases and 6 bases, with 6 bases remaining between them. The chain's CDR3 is CASSDSENTIYF. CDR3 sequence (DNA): TGCGCCAGCAGTGACAGTGAAAACACCATATATTTT.

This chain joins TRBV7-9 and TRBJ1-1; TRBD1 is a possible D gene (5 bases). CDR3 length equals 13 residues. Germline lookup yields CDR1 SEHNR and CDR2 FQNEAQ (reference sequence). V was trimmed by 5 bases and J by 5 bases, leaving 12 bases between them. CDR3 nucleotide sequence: TGTGCCAGCAGCCTTGTACAGGAGACTGAAGCTTTCTTT. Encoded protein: CASSLVQETEAFF.

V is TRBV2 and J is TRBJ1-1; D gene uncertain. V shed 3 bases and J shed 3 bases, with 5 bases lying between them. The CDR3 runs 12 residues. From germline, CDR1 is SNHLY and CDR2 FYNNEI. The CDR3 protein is CASSDGDTEAFF. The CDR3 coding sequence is TGTGCCAGCAGTGACGGAGACACTGAAGCTTTCTTT.

The CDR3 nucleotides are TGTGCCAGCAGGCCACCGGGGCGGGGGGGCCTAAATGAGCAGTTCTTC. Residues: CASRPPGRGGLNEQFF. V gene TRBV7-2 combines with J gene TRBJ2-1; 9 bases agree with TRBD2. V was pared by 6 bases and J by 7 bases, with 13 bases of the junction left unmatched. The CDR3 has 16 amino acids. Germline CDR1 reads SGHTA; CDR2 reads FQGNSA.

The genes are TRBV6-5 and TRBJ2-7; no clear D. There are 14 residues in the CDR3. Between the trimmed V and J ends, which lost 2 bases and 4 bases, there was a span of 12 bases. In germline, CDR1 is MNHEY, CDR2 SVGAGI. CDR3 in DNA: TGTGCCAGCAGTTACGGCGGAACCCCTTACGAGCAGTACTTC. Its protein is CASSYGGTPYEQYF.

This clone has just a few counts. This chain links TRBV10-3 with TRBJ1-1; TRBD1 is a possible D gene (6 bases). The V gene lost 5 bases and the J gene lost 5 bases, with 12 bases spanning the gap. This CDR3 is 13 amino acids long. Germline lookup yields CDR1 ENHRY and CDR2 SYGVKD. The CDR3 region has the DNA TGTGCCATCAGTCCAGGACAGCCGACTGAAGCTTTCTTT. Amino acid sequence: CAISPGQPTEAFF.

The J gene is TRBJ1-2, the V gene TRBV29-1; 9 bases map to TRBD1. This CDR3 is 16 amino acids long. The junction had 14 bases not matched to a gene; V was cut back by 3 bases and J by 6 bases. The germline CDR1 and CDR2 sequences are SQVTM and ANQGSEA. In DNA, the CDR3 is TGCAGCGTTGACCTAATAGGGACAGGGATGACCAATGGCTACACCTTC. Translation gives CSVDLIGTGMTNGYTF.

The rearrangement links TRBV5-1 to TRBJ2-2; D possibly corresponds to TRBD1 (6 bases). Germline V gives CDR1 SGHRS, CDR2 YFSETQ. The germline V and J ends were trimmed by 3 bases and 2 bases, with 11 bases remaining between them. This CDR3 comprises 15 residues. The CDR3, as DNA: TGCGCCAGCAGCTCGACAGGTGGTAACACCGGGGAGCTGTTTTTT. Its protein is CASSSTGGNTGELFF.

The DNA of the CDR3 is TGCGCCAGCAGTCTTACACTTGGGGAGCACAGCTACACCTTC. Its translation is CASSLTLGEHSYTF. V usage is TRBV5-1 and J usage is TRBJ1-2; D call uncertain. The CDR3 spans 14 residues. CDR1 and CDR2 from the germline V gene are SGHRS and YFSETQ. V lost 5 bases and J 9 bases, leaving 20 bases between the germline ends.

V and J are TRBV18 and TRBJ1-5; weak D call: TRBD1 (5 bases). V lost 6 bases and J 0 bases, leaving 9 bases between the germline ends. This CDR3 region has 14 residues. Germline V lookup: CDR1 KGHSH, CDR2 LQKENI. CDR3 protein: CASSETDSNQPQHF. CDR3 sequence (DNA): TGTGCCAGCTCGGAGACAGATAGCAATCAGCCCCAGCATTTT.

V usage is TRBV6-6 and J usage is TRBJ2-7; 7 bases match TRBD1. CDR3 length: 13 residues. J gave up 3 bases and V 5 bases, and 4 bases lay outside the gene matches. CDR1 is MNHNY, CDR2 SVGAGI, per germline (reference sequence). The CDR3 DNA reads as TGTGCCAGCAGTCCGGGACAGCACTACGAGCAGTACTTC. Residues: CASSPGQHYEQYF.

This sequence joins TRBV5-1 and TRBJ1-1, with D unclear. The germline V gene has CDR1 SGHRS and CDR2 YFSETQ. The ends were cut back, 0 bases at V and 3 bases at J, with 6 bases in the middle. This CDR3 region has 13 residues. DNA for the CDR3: TGCGCCAGCAGCTTGGCCGGGGACACTGAAGCTTTCTTT. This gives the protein CASSLAGDTEAFF. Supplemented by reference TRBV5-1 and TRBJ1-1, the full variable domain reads KAGVTQTPRYLIKTRGQQVTLSCSPISGHRSVSWYQQTPGQGLQFLFEYFSETQRNKGNFPGRFSGRQFSNSRSEMNVSTLELGDSALYLCASSLAGDTEAFFGQGTRLTVV.

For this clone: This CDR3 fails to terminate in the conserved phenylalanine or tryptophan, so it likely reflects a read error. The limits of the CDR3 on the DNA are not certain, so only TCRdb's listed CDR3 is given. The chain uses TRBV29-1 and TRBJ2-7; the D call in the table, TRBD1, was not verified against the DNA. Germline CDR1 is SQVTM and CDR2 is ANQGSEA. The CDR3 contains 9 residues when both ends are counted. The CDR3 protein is CSVRTGTPL.

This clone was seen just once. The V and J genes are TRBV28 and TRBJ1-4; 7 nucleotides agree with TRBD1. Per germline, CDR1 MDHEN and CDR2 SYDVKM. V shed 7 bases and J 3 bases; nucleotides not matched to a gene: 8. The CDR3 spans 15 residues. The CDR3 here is CASTPDRAANEKLFF. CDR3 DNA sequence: TGTGCCAGCACCCCCGACAGGGCAGCTAATGAAAAACTGTTTTTT.

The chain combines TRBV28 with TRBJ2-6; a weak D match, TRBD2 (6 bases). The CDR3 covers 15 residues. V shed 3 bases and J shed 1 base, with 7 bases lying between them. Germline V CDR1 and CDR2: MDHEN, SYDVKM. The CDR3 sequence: CASSLAGSGANVLTF. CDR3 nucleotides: TGTGCCAGCAGTTTGGCGGGGTCTGGGGCCAACGTCCTGACTTTC.

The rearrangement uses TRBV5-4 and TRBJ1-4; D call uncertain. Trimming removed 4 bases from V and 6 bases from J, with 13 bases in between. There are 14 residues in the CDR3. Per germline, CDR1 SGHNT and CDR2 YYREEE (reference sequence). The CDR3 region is CASSLDEEDEKLFF. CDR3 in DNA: TGTGCCAGCAGCCTTGACGAAGAGGATGAAAAACTGTTTTTT.

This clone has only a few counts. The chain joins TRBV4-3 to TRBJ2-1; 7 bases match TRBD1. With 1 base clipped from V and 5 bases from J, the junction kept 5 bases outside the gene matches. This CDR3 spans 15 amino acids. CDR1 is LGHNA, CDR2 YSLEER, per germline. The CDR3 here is CASSQVRGQNNEQFF. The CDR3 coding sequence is TGCGCCAGCAGCCAAGTGAGGGGACAGAACAATGAGCAGTTCTTC.

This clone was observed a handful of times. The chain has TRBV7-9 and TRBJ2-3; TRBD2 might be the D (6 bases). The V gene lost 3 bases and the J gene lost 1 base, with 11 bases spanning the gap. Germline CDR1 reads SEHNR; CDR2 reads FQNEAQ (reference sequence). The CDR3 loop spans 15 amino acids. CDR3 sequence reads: CASSFIQRGTDTQYF. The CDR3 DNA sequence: TGTGCCAGCAGCTTCATTCAGCGGGGCACAGATACGCAGTATTTT.

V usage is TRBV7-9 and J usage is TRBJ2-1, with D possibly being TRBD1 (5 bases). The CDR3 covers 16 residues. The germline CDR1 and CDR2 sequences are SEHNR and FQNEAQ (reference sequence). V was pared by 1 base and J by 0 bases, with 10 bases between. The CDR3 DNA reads TGTGCCAGCAGCTTAGTGGGGCGGAGCTCCTACAATGAGCAGTTCTTC. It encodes CASSLVGRSSYNEQFF. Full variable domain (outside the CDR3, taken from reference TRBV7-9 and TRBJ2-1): DTGVSQNPRHKITKRGQNVTFRCDPISEHNRLYWYRQTLGQGPEFLTYFQNEAQLEKSRLLSDRFSAERPKGSFSTLEIQRTEQGDSAMYLCASSLVGRSSYNEQFFGPGTRLTVL.

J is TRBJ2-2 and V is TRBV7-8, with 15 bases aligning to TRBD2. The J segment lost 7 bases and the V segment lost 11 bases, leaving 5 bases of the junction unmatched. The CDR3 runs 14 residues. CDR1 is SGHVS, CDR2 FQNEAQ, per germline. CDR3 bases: TGTGCCGGGACTAGCGGGGGGCCTTACGGGGAGCTGTTTTTT. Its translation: CAGTSGGPYGELFF.

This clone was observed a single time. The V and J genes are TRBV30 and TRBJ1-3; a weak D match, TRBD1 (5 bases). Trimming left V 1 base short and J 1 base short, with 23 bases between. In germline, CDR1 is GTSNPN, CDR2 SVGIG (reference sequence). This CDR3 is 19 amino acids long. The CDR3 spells CAWSGYSVGRTKSGNTIYF. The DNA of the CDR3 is TGTGCCTGGAGTGGATACTCAGTAGGAAGGACAAAGTCTGGAAACACCATATATTTT. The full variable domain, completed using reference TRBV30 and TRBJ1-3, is SQTIHQWPATLVQPVGSPLSLECTVEGTSNPNLYWYRQAAGRGLQLLFYSVGIGQISSEVPQNLSASRPQDRQFILSSKKLLLSDSGFYLCAWSGYSVGRTKSGNTIYFGEGSWLTVV.

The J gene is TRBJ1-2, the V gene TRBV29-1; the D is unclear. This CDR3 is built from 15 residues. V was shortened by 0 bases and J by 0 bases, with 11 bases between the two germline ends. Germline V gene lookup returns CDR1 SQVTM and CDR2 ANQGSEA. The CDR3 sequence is CSVEDRAGSNYGYTF. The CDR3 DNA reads TGCAGCGTTGAAGATCGAGCGGGATCTAACTATGGCTACACCTTC.

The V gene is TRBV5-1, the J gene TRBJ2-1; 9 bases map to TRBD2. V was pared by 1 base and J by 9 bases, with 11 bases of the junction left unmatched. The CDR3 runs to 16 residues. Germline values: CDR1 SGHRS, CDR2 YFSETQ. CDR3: CASSLFAGGPGGEQFF. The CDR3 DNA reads TGCGCCAGCAGCTTGTTCGCGGGAGGGCCCGGGGGTGAGCAGTTCTTC.

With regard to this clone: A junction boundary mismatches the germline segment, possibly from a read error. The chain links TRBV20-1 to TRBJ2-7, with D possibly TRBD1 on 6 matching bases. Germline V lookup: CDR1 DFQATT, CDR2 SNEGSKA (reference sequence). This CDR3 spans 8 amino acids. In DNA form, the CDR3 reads TGCAGTGCCCCCTGGGGGCCGTTC. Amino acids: CSAPWGPF.

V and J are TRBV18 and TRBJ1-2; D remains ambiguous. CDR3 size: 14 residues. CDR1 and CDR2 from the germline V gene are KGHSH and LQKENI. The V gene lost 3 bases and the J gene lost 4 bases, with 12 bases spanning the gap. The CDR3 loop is CASSPERAGYGYTF. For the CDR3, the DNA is TGTGCCAGCTCACCTGAGAGGGCGGGCTATGGCTACACCTTC.

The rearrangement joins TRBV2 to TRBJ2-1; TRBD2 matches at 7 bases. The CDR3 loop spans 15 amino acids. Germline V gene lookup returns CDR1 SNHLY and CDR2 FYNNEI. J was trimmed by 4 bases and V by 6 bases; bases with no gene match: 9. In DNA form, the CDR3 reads TGTGCCAGCAGCGGGAGACTAGCAGTTTACAATGAGCAGTTCTTC. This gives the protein CASSGRLAVYNEQFF.

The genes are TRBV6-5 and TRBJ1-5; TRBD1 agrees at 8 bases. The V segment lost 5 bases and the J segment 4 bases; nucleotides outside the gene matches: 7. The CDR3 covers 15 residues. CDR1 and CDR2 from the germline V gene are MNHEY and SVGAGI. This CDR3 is CASSTTGGVNQPQHF. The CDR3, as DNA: TGTGCCAGCAGTACCACAGGGGGGGTAAATCAGCCCCAGCATTTT.